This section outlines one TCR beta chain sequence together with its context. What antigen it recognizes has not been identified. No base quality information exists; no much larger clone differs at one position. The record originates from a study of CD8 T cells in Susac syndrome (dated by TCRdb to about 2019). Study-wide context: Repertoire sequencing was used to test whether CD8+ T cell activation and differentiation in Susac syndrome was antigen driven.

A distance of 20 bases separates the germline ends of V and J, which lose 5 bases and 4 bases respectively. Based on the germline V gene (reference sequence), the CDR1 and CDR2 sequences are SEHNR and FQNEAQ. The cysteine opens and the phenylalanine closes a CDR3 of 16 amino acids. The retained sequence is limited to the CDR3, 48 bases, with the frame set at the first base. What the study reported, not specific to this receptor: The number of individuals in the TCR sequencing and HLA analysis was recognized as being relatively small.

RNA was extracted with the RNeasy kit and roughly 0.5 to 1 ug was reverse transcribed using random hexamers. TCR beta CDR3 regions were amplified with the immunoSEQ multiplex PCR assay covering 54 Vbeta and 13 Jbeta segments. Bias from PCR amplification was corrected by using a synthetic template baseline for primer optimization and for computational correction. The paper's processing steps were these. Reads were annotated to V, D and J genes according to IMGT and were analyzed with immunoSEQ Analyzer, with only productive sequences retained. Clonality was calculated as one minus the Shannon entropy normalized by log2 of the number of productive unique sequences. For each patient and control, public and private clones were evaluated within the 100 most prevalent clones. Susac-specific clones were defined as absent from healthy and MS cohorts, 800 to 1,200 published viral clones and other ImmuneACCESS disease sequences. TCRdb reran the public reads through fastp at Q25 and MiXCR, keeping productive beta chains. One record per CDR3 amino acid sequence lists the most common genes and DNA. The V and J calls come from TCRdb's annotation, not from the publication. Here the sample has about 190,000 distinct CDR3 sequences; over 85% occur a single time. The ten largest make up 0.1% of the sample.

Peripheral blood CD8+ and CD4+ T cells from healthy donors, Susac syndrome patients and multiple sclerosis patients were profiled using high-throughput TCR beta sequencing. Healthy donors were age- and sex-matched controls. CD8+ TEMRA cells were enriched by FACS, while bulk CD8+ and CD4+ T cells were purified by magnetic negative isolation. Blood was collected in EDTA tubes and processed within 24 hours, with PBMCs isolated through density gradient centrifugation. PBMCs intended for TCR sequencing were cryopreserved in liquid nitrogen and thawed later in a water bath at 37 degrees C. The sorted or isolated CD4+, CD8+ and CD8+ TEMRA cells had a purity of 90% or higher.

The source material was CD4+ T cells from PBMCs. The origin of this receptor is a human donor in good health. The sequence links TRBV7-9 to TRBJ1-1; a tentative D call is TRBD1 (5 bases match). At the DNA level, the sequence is TGTGCCAGCAGCCCGGGGGGACCCAAGGGGAGCACTGAAGCTTTCTTT. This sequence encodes CASSPGGPKGSTEAFF.